The clone carrying this T cell receptor (beta chain) was seen more than once but under ten times. Its antigen is not identified. These data come from a study of OX40 agonist ivuxolimab in advanced cancers. At the level of the study: Of the patients, three showed partial responses, one with hepatocellular carcinoma and two with cutaneous melanoma.

This CDR3 is 13 amino acids long. V lost 11 bases, J lost 8 bases, and 16 bases lay in between. The germline CDR1 and CDR2 sequences are SNHLY and FYNNEI. Generated by immunoSEQ multiplex PCR, the TCRdb table keeps only in-frame clones and is missing some. The sample shows roughly 72,000 clones, 65% to 85% of them seen only once. Findings and caveats of the study: Both CD4+ and CD8+ T cell populations in blood had undergone clonal expansion by week 6 at 0.1 to 3.0 mg/kg. Normalized T-cell clonal expansion was also low in some nonresponders.

The J gene is TRBJ1-6, the V gene TRBV2; no reliable D call. This TCR derives from an adult with an advanced solid tumor such as melanoma, head and neck, liver or kidney cancer. This sample comprised CD4+ or CD8+ T cells sorted from blood, obtained in a trial of the OX40 agonist ivuxolimab. The CDR3 nucleotides read TGTGCCTCCAGTTCGGGATATGATTCACCCCTCCACTTT. Encoded protein: CASSSGYDSPLHF. The full variable domain, rest sourced from reference TRBV2 and TRBJ1-6, is EPEVTQTPSHQVTQMGQEVILRCVPISNHLYFYWYRQILGQKVEFLVSFYNNEISEKSEIFDDQFSVERPDGSNFTLKIRSTKLEDSAMYFCASSSGYDSPLHFGNGTRLTVT.